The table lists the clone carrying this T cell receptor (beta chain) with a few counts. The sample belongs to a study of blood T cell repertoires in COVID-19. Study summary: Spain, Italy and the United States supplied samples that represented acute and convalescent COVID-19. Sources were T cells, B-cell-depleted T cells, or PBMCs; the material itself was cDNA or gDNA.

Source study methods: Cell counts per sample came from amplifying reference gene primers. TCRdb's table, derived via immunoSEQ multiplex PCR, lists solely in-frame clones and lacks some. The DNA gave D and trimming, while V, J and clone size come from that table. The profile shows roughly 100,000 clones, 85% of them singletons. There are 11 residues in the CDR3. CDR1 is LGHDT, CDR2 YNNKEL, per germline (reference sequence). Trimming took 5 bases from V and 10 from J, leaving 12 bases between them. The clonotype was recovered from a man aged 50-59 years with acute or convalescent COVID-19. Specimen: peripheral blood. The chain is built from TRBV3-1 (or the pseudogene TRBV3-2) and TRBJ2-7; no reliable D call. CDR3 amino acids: CASSSDIQQYF. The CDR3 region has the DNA TGTGCCAGCAGCTCAGATATTCAACAGTACTTC.